This T cell receptor (beta chain) was identified during a study of T cell responses to AZD1222 COVID-19 vaccine. In the study overall: The study pooled second doses at about 4 or about 12 weeks. Study-wide findings and caveats: In all cases, repertoires were sampled only after the peak T cell response.

This clone was seen once. What it recognizes is unknown. Per germline, CDR1 GTSNPN and CDR2 SVGIG (reference sequence). Trimming pared 4 bases from V and 3 bases from J, leaving 9 bases between. The CDR3 runs to 12 residues. Assay used: immunoSEQ multiplex PCR; TCRdb lists only in-frame clones, some missing. Of 100,000 to 150,000 clones in the sample, about 90% were seen once. The sample consisted of peripheral blood, taken on day 0 of AZD1222 vaccination. This chain connects TRBV30 to TRBJ1-1; no clear D gene. The TCR sequence derives from an adult in good health. CDR3 bases: TGTGCCTGGACAGGAAGCTACACTGAAGCTTTCTTT. Translation: CAWTGSYTEAFF.